The 29 T cell receptor beta chains below all came from one sample that was sequenced in a study of beta chain features in type 1 diabetes. Broader study findings: TCRB CDR3 length was moderately but significantly reduced in all four CD4+ subsets of Type 1 diabetes patients.

Expressed TCRB transcripts were sequenced because the isolated RNA had all been reverse transcribed beforehand. Method: immunoSEQ multiplex PCR; TCRdb's copy keeps in-frame clones and lacks some. This table holds 130,000 or so clones, 9% found once. These receptors are not linked to any known antigen. The material sequenced was central memory CD4+ T cells from blood. Every receptor here comes from a man aged 25-45 years with type 1 diabetes.

The CDR3 sequence is CASRTGESEKLFF. DNA of the CDR3: TGTGCCAGCAGGACAGGGGAATCTGAAAAACTGTTTTTT. This chain joins TRBV2 and TRBJ1-4; TRBD1 agrees at 8 bases. J gave up 7 bases and V 6 bases, and 4 bases lay outside the gene matches. Germline CDR1 is SNHLY and CDR2 is FYNNEI. This CDR3 region has 13 residues.

V is TRBV6-6 and J is TRBJ1-1; D is perhaps TRBD1 (6 bases). The CDR3 has 14 residues. Trimming left V 6 bases short and J 1 base short, with 12 bases between. The germline V gene encodes CDR1 MNHNY and CDR2 SVGAGI (reference sequence). DNA for the CDR3: TGTGCCAGCAGCAAAGACAGGTCGAACACTGAAGCTTTCTTT. It specifies CASSKDRSNTEAFF.

This clone was observed a few times. The V gene is TRBV14, the J gene TRBJ2-6, with D tentatively TRBD1 (5 bases). CDR3 length: 16 amino acids. The germline gives CDR1 SGHDN, CDR2 FVKESK. The V and J ends lost 1 base and 1 base respectively, with 8 bases between them. The DNA for the CDR3 is TGTGCCAGCAGCCAAGGTCCAGGGTCTGGGGCCAACGTCCTGACTTTC. Residues: CASSQGPGSGANVLTF.

Details on this clone: At one end the junction does not follow the germline gene, possibly because of a read error. V and J are TRBV7-7 and TRBJ2-3; perhaps TRBD1 as D (5 bases). The germline V gene encodes CDR1 SSHAT and CDR2 FNYEAQ (reference sequence). The CDR3 totals 14 residues. The CDR3 nucleotides are TGTGCTAGCAGCTCGCAGGGCCCCGCAGATACGCAGTATTTT. As protein: CASSSQGPADTQYF.

V and J are TRBV2 and TRBJ2-3; tentatively, D is TRBD2 (6 bases). Trimming took off 4 bases at V and 10 bases at J, with 9 bases between the two ends. CDR1 SNHLY and CDR2 FYNNEI come from the germline V gene. This CDR3 region has 11 residues. CDR3 nucleotides: TGTGCCAGCAGTGGGGAGGAGGCGCAGTATTTT. Residues: CASSGEEAQYF.

This clone appeared many times. The gene calls are TRBV27 and TRBJ2-3; 9 bases fit TRBD2. Looked up from germline, CDR1 is MNHEY and CDR2 is SMNVEV (reference sequence). CDR3 length equals 13 residues. V shed 7 bases, J shed 6 bases, and the junction held 5 bases outside the gene matches. The CDR3 DNA reads TGTGCCAGCACCGGACTAGCGAAGGATACGCAGTATTTT. It is translated as CASTGLAKDTQYF.

V usage is TRBV11-2 and J usage is TRBJ2-3, with 7 positions matching TRBD2. Germline V gene data show CDR1 as SGHAT and CDR2 as FQNNGV. The CDR3 has 18 residues. V lost 2 bases to trimming and J lost 2 bases; unmatched junction nucleotides: 13. The CDR3, as DNA: TGTGCCAGCAGCTTATATTCGGGCGGGGGACTAAACACAGATACGCAGTATTTT. This codes for CASSLYSGGGLNTDTQYF. Together with reference TRBV11-2 and TRBJ2-3, the CDR3 gives the full variable domain: EAGVAQSPRYKIIEKRQSVAFWCNPISGHATLYWYQQILGQGPKLLIQFQNNGVVDDSQLPKDRFSAERLKGVDSTLKIQPAKLEDSAVYLCASSLYSGGGLNTDTQYFGPGTRLTVL.

The chain links TRBV15 to TRBJ2-1, with D unresolved. Trimming took 3 bases from V and 0 from J, leaving 12 bases between them. This CDR3 comprises 16 residues. Germline-derived CDR1 and CDR2 are LNHNV and YYDKDF (reference sequence). CDR3 nucleotides: TGTGCCACCAGCAGCCTAGACCCTACCTCCTACAATGAGCAGTTCTTC. It specifies CATSSLDPTSYNEQFF.

As DNA, the CDR3 is TGTGCCAGCAAAGGACAGGCTCAGAAGACCCAGTACTTC. It codes for CASKGQAQKTQYF. V is TRBV6-6 and J is TRBJ2-5, with 7 nucleotides matching TRBD1. After removal of 7 bases from V and 6 bases from J, the junction contained 8 bases not matched to a gene. The V gene's germline CDR1 is MNHNY and CDR2 SVGAGI (reference sequence). The CDR3 runs 13 residues.

This clone occurred a few times. This chain uses TRBV6-1 with TRBJ1-5; 9 bases agree with TRBD1. The CDR3 spans 15 residues. Unmatched junction bases numbered 14, after V lost 10 bases and J lost 7 bases. The germline gives CDR1 MNHNS, CDR2 SASEGT. This CDR3 is CATQTQDRGRQPQHF. CDR3 coding DNA: TGTGCCACCCAAACTCAGGACAGGGGTCGCCAGCCCCAGCATTTT.

The rearrangement joins TRBV5-1 to TRBJ2-3; the D gene is possibly TRBD2 (5 bases). Germline V gene lookup returns CDR1 SGHRS and CDR2 YFSETQ. V lost 6 bases and J 3 bases, leaving 14 bases between the germline ends. The CDR3 covers 14 residues. Here the CDR3 reads CASTPSRATDTQYF. CDR3 DNA sequence: TGCGCCAGCACGCCCTCGAGGGCAACAGATACGCAGTATTTT.

The CDR3 nucleotides read TGTGCCAGCAGCTTGGGGACTAGCGGGGGGCCAGATACGCAGTATTTT. It codes for CASSLGTSGGPDTQYF. This chain joins TRBV5-8 and TRBJ2-3; 14 bases align to TRBD2. CDR3 length: 16 residues. The V segment lost 0 bases and the J segment 4 bases; nucleotides outside the gene matches: 1. CDR1 and CDR2 from the germline V gene are SGHTS and YDEGEE.

This clone showed up just a few times. The chain combines TRBV4-3 with TRBJ1-1, with a tentative D call TRBD1 (5 bases). CDR1 is LGHNA, CDR2 YSLEER, per germline. The V end was cut by 0 bases, the J end by 3 bases, with 11 bases between. The CDR3 length is 15 residues. CDR3 coding DNA: TGCGCCAGCAGCCAAGACCCCGGCAGGGACACTGAAGCTTTCTTT. It codes for CASSQDPGRDTEAFF.

The rearrangement joins TRBV7-3 to TRBJ1-1; TRBD1 is a possible D gene (5 bases). CDR1 is SGHTA and CDR2 is FQGTGA in the germline V gene. The CDR3 loop spans 13 amino acids. V gave up 5 bases and J gave up 0 bases, with 7 bases separating them. The CDR3 spells CASSQGVNTEAFF. CDR3 sequence (DNA): TGTGCCAGCAGCCAAGGGGTGAACACTGAAGCTTTCTTT.

CDR3: CASSQGGDDQPQHF. DNA of the CDR3: TGCGCCAGCAGCCAAGGCGGGGACGATCAGCCCCAGCATTTT. V gene TRBV4-1 combines with J gene TRBJ1-5; D may be TRBD1 (5 bases). The CDR3 has 14 residues. Germline V gene lookup returns CDR1 MGHRA and CDR2 YSYEKL. The ends were cut back, 1 base at V and 5 bases at J, with 9 bases in the middle.

The V call is TRBV7-2, the J call TRBJ2-3, with D uncertain. Trimming took off 0 bases at V and 5 bases at J, with 6 bases between the two ends. The CDR3 runs to 13 residues. Germline-derived CDR1 and CDR2 are SGHTA and FQGNSA. CDR3 residues: CASSLAGGDTQYF. CDR3 nucleotide sequence: TGTGCCAGCAGCTTAGCCGGCGGAGATACGCAGTATTTT.

In its sample, this clone was seen a few times. The J gene is TRBJ2-7, the V gene TRBV11-2, with TRBD2 as a possible D gene (7 bases). V was shortened by 2 bases and J by 4 bases, with 15 bases between the two germline ends. This CDR3 has 15 residues. Per the germline V gene, CDR1 is SGHAT and CDR2 is FQNNGV. CDR3 nucleotides: TGTGCCAGCAGCTTATTCGGGGGGCTGGAGTACGAGCAGTACTTC. Amino acids: CASSLFGGLEYEQYF.

The rearrangement uses TRBV6-4 and TRBJ2-5; D is possibly TRBD2 (6 bases). The CDR3 is 14 amino acids. Per germline, CDR1 MRHNA and CDR2 SNTAGT. With 5 bases removed from V and 6 bases from J, the gap between germline ends came to 16 bases. The DNA of the CDR3 is TGTGCCAGCAGTCCGACTAGTTGGGGACAGACCCAGTACTTC. It encodes CASSPTSWGQTQYF.

The CDR3 DNA follows: TGCAGCGTTAAAGGCGGGGGGTCCTTAAGCTCCTACAATGAGCAGTTCTTC. Amino acids: CSVKGGGSLSSYNEQFF. The chain joins TRBV29-1 to TRBJ2-1; 8 nucleotides match TRBD2. V dropped 5 bases and J dropped 0; count of bases not matched to a gene: 12. This CDR3 region has 17 residues. The germline gives CDR1 SQVTM, CDR2 ANQGSEA.

V is TRBV28 and J is TRBJ2-7, with D perhaps TRBD2 (5 bases). The CDR3 contains 15 residues. Germline V gene data show CDR1 as MDHEN and CDR2 as SYDVKM. V lost 7 bases and J 2 bases, leaving 18 bases between the germline ends. The DNA of the CDR3 is TGTGCCAGCAATCCGGACTCTATCACGACCTACGAGCAGTACTTC. It is translated as CASNPDSITTYEQYF.

The V and J genes are TRBV11-3 and TRBJ2-2; 7 bases align to TRBD1. The CDR3 is made up of 15 amino acids. V dropped 5 bases and J dropped 1; count of bases not matched to a gene: 4. The germline V gene encodes CDR1 SGHNT and CDR2 YENEEA. DNA of the CDR3: TGTGCCAGCAGCCCGGACAGGTTGAACACCGGGGAGCTGTTTTTT. Translated: CASSPDRLNTGELFF.

This clone has just a few counts. CDR3 region: CASSLGQGSYEQYF. The CDR3 coding sequence is TGTGCCAGCAGCTTAGGACAGGGATCCTACGAGCAGTACTTC. The V and J genes are TRBV5-4 and TRBJ2-7; TRBD1 matches 8 bases. Germline V gene sequence: CDR1 SGHNT, CDR2 YYREEE (reference sequence). The CDR3 is 14 residues long. J lost 1 base, V lost 2 bases, and 2 bases had no gene match.

A few counts support this clone. The J gene is TRBJ1-2, the V gene TRBV2, with D perhaps TRBD1 (5 bases). Germline CDR1 SNHLY, CDR2 FYNNEI. V was trimmed by 3 bases and J by 1 base, leaving 9 bases between them. The CDR3 consists of 14 residues. DNA for the CDR3: TGTGCCAGCAGTGACCAGGGTGGTAACTATGGCTACACCTTC. The encoded protein is CASSDQGGNYGYTF.

The rearrangement joins TRBV9 to TRBJ2-5, with 10 bases aligning to TRBD2. CDR1 and CDR2 (germline): SGDLS, YYNGEE. The CDR3 has 16 amino acids. V trimming: 2 bases; J trimming: 7 bases; junction bases outside the gene matches: 11. The CDR3 DNA sequence: TGTGCCAGCAGCGTGTCAGCCCTAGCGGGGGCTGGGACCCAGTACTTC. This codes for CASSVSALAGAGTQYF.

The chain recombines TRBV10-3 with TRBJ2-5, with a tentative D call TRBD2 (6 bases). Per the germline V gene, CDR1 is ENHRY and CDR2 is SYGVKD. The CDR3 sequence is 14 residues long. The germline V and J ends were trimmed by 2 bases and 1 base, with 8 bases remaining between them. The CDR3, as DNA: TGTGCCATCAGTGAGCCAGCGGGCCAAGAGACCCAGTACTTC. Translation gives CAISEPAGQETQYF.

The rearrangement uses TRBV27 and TRBJ1-2, with 8 positions matching TRBD1. CDR3 length: 15 residues. The V segment lost 3 bases and the J segment 3 bases; nucleotides outside the gene matches: 6. The germline V gene encodes CDR1 MNHEY and CDR2 SMNVEV (reference sequence). The CDR3 DNA reads as TGTGCCAGCAGTTTTACCGAGGACAGGGACTATGGCTACACCTTC. Residues: CASSFTEDRDYGYTF.

This sequence joins TRBV18 and TRBJ2-5; D might be TRBD2 (6 bases). The CDR3 length is 16 residues. The germline CDR1 and CDR2 sequences are KGHSH and LQKENI. V lost 2 bases to trimming and J lost 4 bases, with 17 bases between them. For the CDR3, the DNA is TGTGCCAGCTCACCATATATGGACTCCGGGGGAGAGACCCAGTACTTC. Its protein is CASSPYMDSGGETQYF.

This clone appeared a few times. J is TRBJ1-5 and V is TRBV28; 10 nucleotides line up with TRBD1. CDR3 length: 14 amino acids. CDR1 and CDR2 (germline): MDHEN, SYDVKM. Trimming took 5 bases from V and 5 from J; bases not matched to a gene: 3. The DNA for the CDR3 is TGTGCCAGCAGTGGCGGACAGGGGGATCAGCCCCAGCATTTT. This translates into CASSGGQGDQPQHF.

The sample holds a few counts of this clone. The rearrangement links TRBV11-2 to TRBJ2-3, with a weak D call TRBD2 (6 bases). V was cut by 0 bases and J by 4 bases, with 17 bases left in between. CDR1 SGHAT and CDR2 FQNNGV come from the germline V gene. The CDR3 runs to 17 residues. The CDR3 reads CASSLDPGGFKADTQYF. DNA for the CDR3: TGTGCCAGCAGCTTAGATCCTGGGGGGTTTAAGGCAGATACGCAGTATTTT.